The 29 T cell receptor beta chains below all came from one sample that was sequenced in a study of glioma-infiltrating T cells. The iRepertoire nested amplicon-rescue multiplex PCR amplified TCR alpha and beta CDR3s from RNA. Using its own MiXCR run on the multiplex PCR reads, TCRdb lists one record per CDR3 protein. The sample lists approximately 120,000 distinct CDR3 sequences, 25% to 30% seen once, with under 45% in the top ten. The sequencing sample was made of glioma tissue, nonneoplastic brain tissue, or PBMCs (not recorded which). These TCRs come from a human donor with low-grade glioma or glioblastoma, undergoing nonglioma brain surgery, or in good health (not recorded which).

There are many counts of this clonotype. The V gene is TRBV29-1, the J gene TRBJ1-1, with a possible D match to TRBD1 (6 bases). Germline assignment: CDR1 SQVTM and CDR2 ANQGSEA. This CDR3 comprises 13 residues. V gave up 6 bases and J gave up 2 bases, with 13 bases separating them. CDR3 in amino acids: CSVFQGFNTEAFF. The CDR3 DNA is TGCAGCGTCTTTCAGGGGTTTAACACTGAAGCTTTCTTT.

This clonotype was observed many times. This chain uses TRBV29-1 with TRBJ2-7; no clear D. V lost 6 bases, J lost 0 bases, and 6 bases lay in between. There are 11 residues in the CDR3. Germline lookup yields CDR1 SQVTM and CDR2 ANQGSEA. The CDR3 DNA follows: TGCAGCGTCGAGTACTCCTACGAGCAGTACTTC. As protein: CSVEYSYEQYF.

This clonotype turned up a few times. The chain recombines TRBV9 with TRBJ1-1; 11 bases align to TRBD1. V trimming: 0 bases; J trimming: 0 bases; junction bases outside the gene matches: 4. Germline loops: CDR1 SGDLS, CDR2 YYNGEE. The CDR3 has 17 residues. CDR3 in DNA: TGTGCCAGCAGCGTAGTAGGACAGGGGGCTGTGAACACTGAAGCTTTCTTT. Protein: CASSVVGQGAVNTEAFF. The full variable domain, with the rest looked up from reference TRBV9 and TRBJ1-1, is DSGVTQTPKHLITATGQRVTLRCSPRSGDLSVYWYQQSLDQGLQFLIQYYNGEERAKGNILERFSAQQFPDLHSELNLSSLELGDSALYFCASSVVGQGAVNTEAFFGQGTRLTVV.

The CDR3 sequence is CASSLTTSGLLEQFF. CDR3 in DNA: TGTGCCAGCAGCCTGACGACTAGCGGCCTCCTAGAGCAGTTCTTC. The chain employs TRBV11-2 and TRBJ2-1; 9 positions agree with TRBD2. The germline V gene has CDR1 SGHAT and CDR2 FQNNGV. The ends lost 5 bases at V and 10 bases at J; junction bases unmatched: 12. CDR3 length equals 15 residues.

V is TRBV12-3 or TRBV12-4 and J is TRBJ1-1; 8 nucleotides align to TRBD1. There are 15 residues in the CDR3. Losses at the gene ends were 5 bases for V and 7 bases for J; bases not matched to a gene: 12. The DNA for the CDR3 is TGTGCCAGCAGTAAGGGACAGGTGGGGCACGATGAAGCTTTCTTT. Its protein is CASSKGQVGHDEAFF.

This clonotype was found many times. This rearrangement joins TRBV28 to TRBJ2-7; unclear D gene. V dropped 1 base and J dropped 3 bases, with 7 bases sitting between them. The germline V gene encodes CDR1 MDHEN and CDR2 SYDVKM. This CDR3 has 13 residues. The CDR3 here is CASSLLRSYEQYF. The CDR3 nucleotides read TGTGCCAGCAGTTTATTGCGGAGCTACGAGCAGTACTTC.

This rearrangement joins TRBV3-1 to TRBJ2-1, with 7 bases fitting TRBD2. The CDR3 is made up of 16 amino acids. Per the germline V gene, CDR1 is LGHDT and CDR2 is YNNKEL (reference sequence). V lost 4 bases, J lost 0 bases, and 6 bases stayed unmatched. DNA for the CDR3: TGTGCCAGCAGCCTCAGCGGGATTGACTCCTACAATGAGCAGTTCTTC. It specifies CASSLSGIDSYNEQFF.

This clonotype has a count of ten or more. The chain joins TRBV10-3 to TRBJ2-1; 12 positions match TRBD2. With V trimmed by 4 bases and J by 6 bases, 1 base remained unmatched. Germline V gene data show CDR1 as ENHRY and CDR2 as SYGVKD. This CDR3 has 14 residues. CDR3: CAISGLAGVNEQFF. CDR3 sequence (DNA): TGTGCCATCAGTGGACTAGCGGGAGTCAATGAGCAGTTCTTC.

The chain links TRBV19 to TRBJ1-1, with 7 nucleotides matching TRBD1. J lost 2 bases, V lost 3 bases, and 6 bases had no gene match. The germline CDR1 and CDR2 sequences are LNHDA and SQIVND (reference sequence). This CDR3 contains 15 residues. This chain's CDR3 is CASSIGRGPNTEAFF. The DNA for the CDR3 is TGTGCCAGTAGTATTGGAAGGGGGCCAAACACTGAAGCTTTCTTT. Full variable domain (rest looked up from reference TRBV19 and TRBJ1-1): DGGITQSPKYLFRKEGQNVTLSCEQNLNHDAMYWYRQDPGQGLRLIYYSQIVNDFQKGDIAEGYSVSREKKESFPLTVTSAQKNPTAFYLCASSIGRGPNTEAFFGQGTRLTVV.

With regard to this clonotype: An end of the junction does not agree with germline; a read error may underlie this. V usage is TRBV6-2 or TRBV6-3 and J usage is TRBJ2-5; the match to TRBD1 covers 8 bases. From germline, CDR1 is MNHEY and CDR2 SVGEGT. This CDR3 comprises 12 residues. DNA for the CDR3: TGTTCCAGTGCAGGGGGCATGGAGACCCAGTACTTC. Its translation: CSSAGGMETQYF.

This clonotype was recorded many times. The junction and the germline gene differ at one end; a read error may be behind it. CDR3 coding DNA: TGTGCCAGCAGTTTAGGGGTCTACGAGCAGTACTTC. As protein: CASSLGVYEQYF. This rearrangement joins TRBV7-9 to TRBJ2-7; perhaps TRBD1 as D (5 bases). The CDR3 has 12 amino acids. Germline CDR1 SEHNR, CDR2 FQNEAQ (reference sequence).

This clonotype was recorded at least ten times. The chain couples TRBV7-7 to TRBJ2-3; 7 nucleotides line up with TRBD2. Trimming took 1 base from V and 1 from J; bases not matched to a gene: 2. The length of the CDR3 is 15 residues. The germline V gene encodes CDR1 SSHAT and CDR2 FNYEAQ (reference sequence). CDR3 nucleotide sequence: TGTGCCAGCAGCTTAGGGCTAGCGGGCACAGATACGCAGTATTTT. It translates to CASSLGLAGTDTQYF. Looking up the rest from reference TRBV7-7 and TRBJ2-3 gives the full variable domain: GAGVSQSPRYKVTKRGQDVTLRCDPISSHATLYWYQQALGQGPEFLTYFNYEAQPDKSGLPSDRFSAERPEGSISTLTIQRTEQRDSAMYRCASSLGLAGTDTQYFGPGTRLTVL.

This clonotype has at least ten counts. The rearrangement uses TRBV7-2 and TRBJ2-4; tentatively, D is TRBD2 (6 bases). The CDR3 spans 16 residues. CDR1 is SGHTA and CDR2 is FQGNSA in the germline V gene. V gave up 4 bases and J gave up 0 bases, with 13 bases separating them. This CDR3 reads CASSSLAALAKNIQYF. The CDR3 nucleotides are TGTGCCAGCAGCTCGTTAGCGGCCTTAGCCAAAAACATTCAGTACTTC.

J is TRBJ2-1 and V is TRBV19, with TRBD2 identical over 10 bases. The CDR3 is 15 amino acids. V was clipped by 3 bases and J by 1 base; unmatched bases: 0. Looked up from germline, CDR1 is LNHDA and CDR2 is SQIVND (reference sequence). CDR3 sequence (DNA): TGTGCCAGTAGTATGACTAGCGGGTCCTACAATGAGCAGTTCTTC. Protein product: CASSMTSGSYNEQFF.

A note on this clonotype: A clone one base away is much larger, so this may be a read error. CDR3 sequence (DNA): TGCAGCGCTATTGGCAGGGGAAGTAATGAAAAACTGTTTTTT. Residues: CSAIGRGSNEKLFF. J is TRBJ1-4 and V is TRBV29-1, with D perhaps TRBD1 (6 bases). Germline V CDR1 and CDR2: SQVTM, ANQGSEA. The CDR3 runs to 14 residues. V was trimmed by 7 bases and J by 4 bases, leaving 16 bases between them.

V usage is TRBV3-1 and J usage is TRBJ1-5, with 7 bases lining up with TRBD1. V dropped 1 base and J dropped 15; count of bases not matched to a gene: 12. The CDR3 spans 14 residues. In germline, CDR1 is LGHDT, CDR2 YNNKEL (reference sequence). CDR3 amino acids: CASSQGLETGARHF. DNA for the CDR3: TGTGCCAGCAGCCAAGGTTTGGAAACAGGGGCCCGGCATTTT.

Comment on this clonotype: Sequence at one end of the junction differs from germline and may be a read error. V usage is TRBV6-2 or TRBV6-3 and J usage is TRBJ1-6; D might be TRBD1 (6 bases). This CDR3 is built from 15 residues. Germline V gene lookup returns CDR1 MNHEY and CDR2 SVGEGT. The CDR3 sequence: CSSADRNSYNSPLHF. CDR3 nucleotides: TGTTCCAGTGCGGACAGAAACTCCTATAATTCACCCCTCCACTTT.

This clonotype has just one count. Since a much larger clone is just one base distant, this may be a read error. This chain connects TRBV5-5 to TRBJ1-1; D gene uncertain. Germline V gives CDR1 SGHKS, CDR2 YYEKEE (reference sequence). The CDR3 is made up of 14 amino acids. V was shortened by 0 bases and J by 0 bases, with 6 bases between the two germline ends. The CDR3 DNA is TGTGCCAGCAGCTTGGTAAAAATGAACACTGAAGCTTTCTTT. Translated: CASSLVKMNTEAFF.

The gene calls are TRBV7-2 and TRBJ2-5, with TRBD2 matching 9 bases. The CDR3 is made up of 16 amino acids. J was trimmed by 4 bases and V by 1 base; bases with no gene match: 7. CDR1 is SGHTA and CDR2 is FQGNSA in the germline V gene. CDR3 nucleotide sequence: TGTGCCAGCAGCTTAGACGGCGGGAGGGCCTCAGAGACCCAGTACTTC. Translated, it gives CASSLDGGRASETQYF.

This clonotype was detected ten times or more. The V gene is TRBV10-3, the J gene TRBJ1-5; tentatively, D is TRBD1 (5 bases). The CDR3 spans 13 residues. The germline V gene has CDR1 ENHRY and CDR2 SYGVKD. V was trimmed by 0 bases and J by 7 bases, leaving 7 bases between them. CDR3 sequence reads: CAISESKGQPQHF. The DNA of the CDR3 is TGTGCCATCAGTGAGTCGAAGGGGCAGCCCCAGCATTTT.

This clonotype has only a few counts. This chain joins TRBV19 and TRBJ2-7; no firm D call. The CDR3 has 13 residues. Between the trimmed V and J ends, which lost 3 bases and 2 bases, there was a span of 8 bases. CDR1 and CDR2 from the germline V gene are LNHDA and SQIVND (reference sequence). The CDR3 is CASSMEMTYEQYF. Here the CDR3 DNA reads TGTGCCAGTAGTATGGAGATGACCTACGAGCAGTACTTC.

This clonotype was recorded at least ten times. The chain carries TRBV3-1 and TRBJ1-1; possible D gene TRBD1, 5 bases. The CDR3 is 14 residues long. The V gene's germline CDR1 is LGHDT and CDR2 YNNKEL (reference sequence). The germline V and J ends were trimmed by 0 bases and 3 bases, with 8 bases remaining between them. This CDR3 reads CASSQDRVDTEAFF. The CDR3 nucleotides are TGTGCCAGCAGCCAAGACAGGGTCGACACTGAAGCTTTCTTT.

J is TRBJ1-1 and V is TRBV9; no clear D gene. There are 13 residues in the CDR3. CDR1 is SGDLS, CDR2 YYNGEE, per germline. The V gene lost 4 bases and the J gene lost 5 bases, with 12 bases spanning the gap. For the CDR3, the DNA is TGTGCCAGCAGCACTAACGGGGTGACTGAAGCTTTCTTT. Its protein product is CASSTNGVTEAFF.

This chain links TRBV29-1 with TRBJ2-1; 9 bases line up with TRBD2. The germline gives CDR1 SQVTM, CDR2 ANQGSEA. The CDR3 is made up of 14 amino acids. J gave up 8 bases and V 7 bases, and 12 bases lay outside the gene matches. This CDR3 is CSALTSGRSDEQFF. The CDR3 DNA is TGCAGCGCCCTAACTAGCGGGCGGTCTGATGAGCAGTTCTTC.

This clonotype was seen repeatedly, ten times or more. The chain carries TRBV24-1 and TRBJ2-3, with 14 bases aligning to TRBD2. The CDR3 covers 15 residues. J gave up 8 bases and V 5 bases, and 5 bases lay outside the gene matches. The germline V gene has CDR1 KGHDR and CDR2 SFDVKD. CDR3 DNA: TGTGCCACCAGTGCCGGGACTAGCGGGAGAGTTACGCAGTATTTT. Its protein product is CATSAGTSGRVTQYF.

This clonotype has a count of ten or more. The chain is built from TRBV20-1 and TRBJ2-1, with 9 bases matching TRBD2. Germline V gene data show CDR1 as DFQATT and CDR2 as SNEGSKA (reference sequence). The CDR3 spans 17 residues. V dropped 0 bases and J dropped 5; count of bases not matched to a gene: 11. The CDR3: CSAREVIAGVINNEQFF. The CDR3 bases are TGCAGTGCTAGAGAGGTGATAGCGGGAGTGATAAACAATGAGCAGTTCTTC.

Details on this clonotype: One junction end disagrees with the germline gene, perhaps due to a read error. This chain connects TRBV20-1 to TRBJ2-1; TRBD2 matches at 10 bases. Germline loops: CDR1 DFQATT, CDR2 SNEGSKA (reference sequence). The CDR3 sequence is 13 residues long. The CDR3 loop is CSTGTSAYNKQFF. CDR3 nucleotide sequence: TGCAGCACCGGGACTAGCGCATACAATAAGCAGTTCTTC.

This clonotype was seen ten or more times. The V gene is TRBV19, the J gene TRBJ1-2, with D hard to call. CDR3 size: 12 residues. Looked up from germline, CDR1 is LNHDA and CDR2 is SQIVND (reference sequence). Trimming removed 5 bases at V and 1 base at J, with 5 bases between. As DNA, the CDR3 is TGTGCCAGTAGTTCCTATAACTATGGCTACACCTTC. The encoded protein is CASSSYNYGYTF.

Ten or more counts support this clonotype. This rearrangement joins TRBV10-3 to TRBJ1-1, with D tentatively TRBD1 (5 bases). The germline V and J ends were trimmed by 3 bases and 7 bases, with 18 bases remaining between them. Germline CDR1 is ENHRY and CDR2 is SYGVKD. CDR3 length equals 15 residues. CDR3 protein: CAISDQGGAGNEAFF. In DNA, the CDR3 is TGTGCCATCAGTGACCAGGGCGGGGCCGGGAATGAAGCTTTCTTT.